This TCR beta chain appears in the sequencing data of a study of cytomegalovirus exposure and HLA in healthy donors. On this clone itself: Antigen specificity is unknown.

The donors belonged to the approximately 130-subject validation cohort, separate from the roughly 720-subject first cohort. Libraries were prepared by immunoSEQ multiplex PCR; TCRdb keeps only in-frame clonotypes and omits some of them. The sample lists about 180,000 clones, around nine tenths occurring once. Germline loops: CDR1 LNHDA, CDR2 SQIVND (reference sequence). CDR3 size: 15 residues. Trimming removed 5 bases at V and 4 bases at J, with 17 bases between. Regarding the study as a whole: More than 150 TCR beta chains were listed as cytomegalovirus-associated. In vitro testing confirmed a few CMV-associated chains as specific for CMV antigens.

This chain links TRBV19 with TRBJ2-5, with D maybe TRBD1 (6 bases). The sequencing input was PBMCs. This sequence was found in a woman in her 30s in good health and CMV-seronegative. The CDR3 sequence: CASSWSNRARETQYF. CDR3 nucleotide sequence: TGTGCCAGTAGTTGGTCGAACAGGGCCCGAGAGACCCAGTACTTC.